Each of the 10 T cell receptor beta chains below was sequenced from the same sample in a study of cytomegalovirus exposure and HLA in healthy donors. The PCR made use of 60 Vbeta and 13 Jbeta primers. Generated by immunoSEQ multiplex PCR, the TCRdb table keeps only in-frame clones and is missing some. The sample holds 100,000 to 150,000 clones, approximately 78% seen once. Sequencing input: PBMCs. All receptors come from a woman aged 25 to 39 in good health and CMV-seronegative.

The chain uses TRBV5-1 and TRBJ2-4; 8 nucleotides agree with TRBD1. Germline CDR1 is SGHRS and CDR2 is YFSETQ. The CDR3 sequence is 17 residues long. With V trimmed by 0 bases and J by 2 bases, 7 bases remained unmatched. The CDR3 reads CASSLVGQGVSKNIQYF. DNA of the CDR3: TGCGCCAGCAGCTTGGTAGGACAGGGCGTTTCCAAAAACATTCAGTACTTC.

The chain is built from TRBV7-9 and TRBJ2-3; no definite D call. The germline gives CDR1 SEHNR, CDR2 FQNEAQ (reference sequence). With 2 bases removed from V and 5 bases from J, the gap between germline ends came to 11 bases. This CDR3 contains 14 residues. The CDR3 region has the DNA TGTGCCAGCAGCTTAAGTGGTTCCAGAGATACGCAGTATTTT. Residues: CASSLSGSRDTQYF.

The chain couples TRBV25-1 to TRBJ2-7; 9 positions match TRBD2. Germline assignment: CDR1 MGHDK and CDR2 SYGVNS. There are 16 residues in the CDR3. V lost 1 base to trimming and J lost 1 base; unmatched junction nucleotides: 5. CDR3 DNA sequence: TGTGCCAGCAGTGAATTAGGGGCGGGAGGGTCCTACGAGCAGTACTTC. Translating it yields CASSELGAGGSYEQYF.

The chain joins TRBV19 to TRBJ1-5; D possibly corresponds to TRBD1 (5 bases). CDR3 size: 13 residues. The germline gives CDR1 LNHDA, CDR2 SQIVND (reference sequence). V gave up 4 bases and J gave up 7 bases, with 11 bases separating them. The DNA of the CDR3 is TGTGCCAGTAGTACAGGGATGGGCCAGCCCCAGCATTTT. Translated: CASSTGMGQPQHF.

The chain links TRBV4-3 to TRBJ2-7; D is possibly TRBD1 (6 bases). The V gene lost 2 bases and the J gene lost 5 bases, with 16 bases spanning the gap. There are 15 residues in the CDR3. Germline CDR1 is LGHNA and CDR2 is YSLEER. The CDR3 spells CASSQSRGIANEQYF. The CDR3 DNA follows: TGCGCCAGCAGCCAATCAAGGGGGATCGCAAACGAGCAGTACTTC.

The V and J genes are TRBV6-4 and TRBJ2-1; a possible D gene is TRBD2 (6 bases). With 2 bases removed from V and 12 bases from J, the gap between germline ends came to 17 bases. Germline loops: CDR1 MRHNA, CDR2 SNTAGT. The CDR3 sequence is 14 residues long. This chain's CDR3 is CASSDMNSGGSQFF. The DNA of the CDR3 is TGTGCCAGCAGTGACATGAATAGCGGAGGGTCGCAGTTCTTC.

The CDR3 coding sequence is TGCGCCAGCAGCTCACGTCCCGGGACAGGGAACACTGAAGCTTTCTTT. Protein sequence: CASSSRPGTGNTEAFF. The chain couples TRBV5-1 to TRBJ1-1; 8 nucleotides line up with TRBD1. V shed 3 bases, J shed 1 base, and the junction held 8 bases outside the gene matches. The CDR3 totals 16 residues. From germline, CDR1 is SGHRS and CDR2 YFSETQ.

The gene calls are TRBV5-4 and TRBJ2-3; 11 bases map to TRBD2. J gave up 1 base and V 1 base, and 2 bases lay outside the gene matches. From germline, CDR1 is SGHNT and CDR2 YYREEE (reference sequence). This CDR3 is 16 amino acids long. CDR3 sequence reads: CASSLPLAGGTDTQYF. The CDR3 bases are TGTGCCAGCAGCTTGCCACTAGCGGGGGGCACAGATACGCAGTATTTT.

The DNA of the CDR3 is TGTGCCAGCATATCAAGGACAGGGTGGGGCACTGAAGCTTTCTTT. Translating gives CASISRTGWGTEAFF. V gene TRBV27 combines with J gene TRBJ1-1; 8 nucleotides match TRBD1. Germline trimming cut 7 bases from V and 4 bases from J; bases unmatched to any gene: 11. The germline V gene encodes CDR1 MNHEY and CDR2 SMNVEV (reference sequence). The CDR3 covers 15 residues.

The rearrangement uses TRBV2 and TRBJ2-2; D not certain. Looked up from germline, CDR1 is SNHLY and CDR2 is FYNNEI. The CDR3 consists of 12 residues. Deletions cut 6 bases from V and 6 bases from J, with 8 bases between. Here the CDR3 reads CASRLGPGELFF. For the CDR3, the DNA is TGTGCCAGCAGGCTAGGCCCCGGGGAGCTGTTTTTT.